Reported below is one TCR beta chain. Sequencing was performed with immunoSEQ multiplex PCR; in TCRdb, only in-frame clones are kept and a portion is missing. Seen here are 81,000 or so clones, about 88% observed once, and the top ten hold 9% to 15%. These data originate in a study of blood T cell repertoires in COVID-19. Study overall: Spain, Italy and the United States supplied samples that represented acute and convalescent COVID-19. From T cells, B-cell-depleted T cells, or PBMCs came the material, which was cDNA or gDNA.

The CDR3 is 14 residues long. Trimming shortened V by 0 bases and J by 5 bases, and 11 bases separated the two germline ends. Germline V gene lookup returns CDR1 LNHNV and CDR2 YYDKDF (reference sequence). The sequenced material came from peripheral blood. The J gene is TRBJ2-7, the V gene TRBV15; a possible D gene is TRBD1 (6 bases). This receptor was identified in a man between 65 and 80 years old with active or convalescent COVID-19. The CDR3 region is CATSRDTGSNEQYF. In DNA form, the CDR3 reads TGTGCCACCAGCAGAGATACAGGGTCGAACGAGCAGTACTTC.